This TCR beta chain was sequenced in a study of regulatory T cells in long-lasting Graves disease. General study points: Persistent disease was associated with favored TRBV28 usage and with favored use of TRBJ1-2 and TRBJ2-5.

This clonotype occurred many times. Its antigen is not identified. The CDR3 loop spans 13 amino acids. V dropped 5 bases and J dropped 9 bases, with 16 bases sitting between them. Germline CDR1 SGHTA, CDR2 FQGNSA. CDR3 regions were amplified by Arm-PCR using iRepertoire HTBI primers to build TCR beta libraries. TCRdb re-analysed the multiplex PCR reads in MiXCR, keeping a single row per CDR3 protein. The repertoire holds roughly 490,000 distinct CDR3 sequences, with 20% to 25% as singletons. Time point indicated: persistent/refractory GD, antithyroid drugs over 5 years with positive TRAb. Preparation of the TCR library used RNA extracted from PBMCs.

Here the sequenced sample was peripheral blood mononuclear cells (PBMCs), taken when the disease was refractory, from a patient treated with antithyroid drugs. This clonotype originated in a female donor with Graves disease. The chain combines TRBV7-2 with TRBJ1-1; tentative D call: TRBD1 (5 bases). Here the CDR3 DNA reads TGTGCCAGCAGCCCGGGGCAGGCCCTTCAAGCTTTCTTT. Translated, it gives CASSPGQALQAFF.